This T cell receptor (beta chain) was captured in a study of control samples from healthy donors and cancer patients. Generated by immunoSEQ multiplex PCR, the TCRdb table keeps only in-frame clones and is missing some. The sample records around 160,000 clones, approximately 94% being singletons. The CDR3 covers 15 residues. V was shortened by 1 base and J by 3 bases, with 12 bases between the two germline ends. Germline CDR1 reads SGHVS; CDR2 reads FNYEAQ. The sample consisted of blood. The chain carries TRBV7-6 and TRBJ1-1, with unresolved D. This TCR derives from a young man in good health. The CDR3 sequence is CASSLGRGSDTEAFF. CDR3 sequence (DNA): TGTGCCAGCAGCTTAGGCCGGGGATCGGACACTGAAGCTTTCTTT.